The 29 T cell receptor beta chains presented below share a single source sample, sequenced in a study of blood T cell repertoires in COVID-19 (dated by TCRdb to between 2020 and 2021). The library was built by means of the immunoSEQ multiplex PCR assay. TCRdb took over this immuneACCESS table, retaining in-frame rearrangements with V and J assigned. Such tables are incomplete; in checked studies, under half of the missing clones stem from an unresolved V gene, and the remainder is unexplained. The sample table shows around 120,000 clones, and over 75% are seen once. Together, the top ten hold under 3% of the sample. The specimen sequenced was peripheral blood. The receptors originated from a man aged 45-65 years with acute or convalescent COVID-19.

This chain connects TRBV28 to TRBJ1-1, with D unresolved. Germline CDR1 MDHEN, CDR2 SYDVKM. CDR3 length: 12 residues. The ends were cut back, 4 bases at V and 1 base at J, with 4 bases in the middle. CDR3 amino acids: CASSSGNTEAFF. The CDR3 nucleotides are TGTGCCAGCAGTTCAGGGAACACTGAAGCTTTCTTT.

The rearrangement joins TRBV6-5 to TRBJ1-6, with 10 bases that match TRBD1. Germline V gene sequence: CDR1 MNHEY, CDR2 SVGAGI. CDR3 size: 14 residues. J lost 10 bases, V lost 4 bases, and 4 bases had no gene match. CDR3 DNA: TGTGCCAGCAGTTCCGGGACAGGGGAATCACCCCTCCACTTT. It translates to CASSSGTGESPLHF.

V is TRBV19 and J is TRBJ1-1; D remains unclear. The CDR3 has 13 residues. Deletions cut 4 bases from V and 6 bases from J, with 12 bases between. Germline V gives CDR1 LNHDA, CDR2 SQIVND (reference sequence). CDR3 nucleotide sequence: TGTGCCAGTAGTAGGCCCCCCGCCGCTGAAGCTTTCTTT. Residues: CASSRPPAAEAFF.

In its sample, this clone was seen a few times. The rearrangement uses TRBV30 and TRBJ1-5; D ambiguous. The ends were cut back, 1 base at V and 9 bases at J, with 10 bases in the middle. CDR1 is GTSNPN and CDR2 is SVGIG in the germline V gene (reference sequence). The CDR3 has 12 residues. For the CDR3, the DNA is TGTGCCTGGAGTGCCGATACGGGGCCCCAGCATTTT. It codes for CAWSADTGPQHF.

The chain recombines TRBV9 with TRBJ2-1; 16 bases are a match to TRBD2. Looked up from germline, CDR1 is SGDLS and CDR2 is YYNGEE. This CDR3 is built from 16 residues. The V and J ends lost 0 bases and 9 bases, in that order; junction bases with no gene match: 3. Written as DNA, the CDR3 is TGTGCCAGCAGCGTAGCGGGACTAGCGGGAGGGGCTGAGCAGTTCTTC. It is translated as CASSVAGLAGGAEQFF.

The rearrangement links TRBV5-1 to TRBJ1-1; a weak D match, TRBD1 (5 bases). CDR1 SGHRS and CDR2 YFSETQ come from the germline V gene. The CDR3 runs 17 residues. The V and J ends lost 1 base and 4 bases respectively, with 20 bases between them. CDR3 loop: CASSLSGNRYGSTEAFF. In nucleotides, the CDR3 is TGCGCCAGCAGCTTGTCAGGGAACCGATATGGCTCCACTGAAGCTTTCTTT.

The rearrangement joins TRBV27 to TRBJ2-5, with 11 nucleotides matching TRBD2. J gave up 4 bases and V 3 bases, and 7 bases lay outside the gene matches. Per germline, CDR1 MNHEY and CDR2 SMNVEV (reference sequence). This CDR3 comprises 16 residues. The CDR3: CASSLVPSGRRETQYF. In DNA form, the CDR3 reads TGTGCCAGCAGTTTGGTCCCTAGCGGGAGGAGAGAGACCCAGTACTTC.

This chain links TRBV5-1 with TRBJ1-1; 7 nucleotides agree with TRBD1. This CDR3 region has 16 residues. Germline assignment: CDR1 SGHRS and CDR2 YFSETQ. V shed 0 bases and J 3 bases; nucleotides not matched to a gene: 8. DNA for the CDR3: TGCGCCAGCAGCTTGGGAATAGGGGGCAGGGACACTGAAGCTTTCTTT. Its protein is CASSLGIGGRDTEAFF.

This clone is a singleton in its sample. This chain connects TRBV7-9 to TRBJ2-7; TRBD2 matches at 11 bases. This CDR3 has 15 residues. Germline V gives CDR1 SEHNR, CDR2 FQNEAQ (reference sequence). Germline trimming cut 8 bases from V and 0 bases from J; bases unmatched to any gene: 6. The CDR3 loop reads CASRRLAGGSYEQYF. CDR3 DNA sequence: TGTGCCAGCCGCAGGCTAGCGGGGGGCTCCTACGAGCAGTACTTC.

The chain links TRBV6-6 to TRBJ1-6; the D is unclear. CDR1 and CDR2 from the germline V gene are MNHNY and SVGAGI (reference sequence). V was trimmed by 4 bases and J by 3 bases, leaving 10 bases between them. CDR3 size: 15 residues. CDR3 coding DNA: TGTGCCAGCAGTTTTTTGCAGAACTATAATTCACCCCTCCACTTT. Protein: CASSFLQNYNSPLHF.

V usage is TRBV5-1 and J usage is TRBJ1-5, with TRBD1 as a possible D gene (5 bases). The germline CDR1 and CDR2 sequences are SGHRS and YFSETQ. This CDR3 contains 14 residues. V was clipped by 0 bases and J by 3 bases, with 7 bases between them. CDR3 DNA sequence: TGCGCCAGCAGCTTGGGACAGTACAATCAGCCCCAGCATTTT. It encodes CASSLGQYNQPQHF.

The CDR3 region is CASSPQGADEAFF. DNA for the CDR3: TGTGCCAGCTCACCACAGGGGGCGGATGAAGCTTTCTTT. The gene calls are TRBV18 and TRBJ1-1; TRBD1 matches 7 bases. The V gene's germline CDR1 is KGHSH and CDR2 LQKENI. The J segment lost 7 bases and the V segment lost 1 base, leaving 3 bases of the junction unmatched. The CDR3 is 13 amino acids.

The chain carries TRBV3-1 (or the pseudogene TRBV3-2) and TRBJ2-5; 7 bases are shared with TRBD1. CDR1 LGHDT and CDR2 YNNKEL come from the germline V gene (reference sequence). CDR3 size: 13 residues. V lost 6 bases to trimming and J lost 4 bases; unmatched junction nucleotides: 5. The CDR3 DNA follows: TGTGCCAGCAGAGACAGGGCTGGAGAGACCCAGTACTTC. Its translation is CASRDRAGETQYF.

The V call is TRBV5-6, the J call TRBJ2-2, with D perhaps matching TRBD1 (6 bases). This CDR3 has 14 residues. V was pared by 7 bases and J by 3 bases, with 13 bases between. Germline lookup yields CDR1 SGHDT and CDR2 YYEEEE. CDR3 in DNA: TGTGCCAGCGGTAAGGGGGTTGACACCGGGGAGCTGTTTTTT. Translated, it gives CASGKGVDTGELFF.

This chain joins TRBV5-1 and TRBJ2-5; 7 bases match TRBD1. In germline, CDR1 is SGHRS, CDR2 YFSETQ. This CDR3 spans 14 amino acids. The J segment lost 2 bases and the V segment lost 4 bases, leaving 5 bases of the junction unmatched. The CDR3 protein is CASSRTGHQETQYF. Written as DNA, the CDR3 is TGCGCCAGCAGCCGGACAGGTCATCAAGAGACCCAGTACTTC.

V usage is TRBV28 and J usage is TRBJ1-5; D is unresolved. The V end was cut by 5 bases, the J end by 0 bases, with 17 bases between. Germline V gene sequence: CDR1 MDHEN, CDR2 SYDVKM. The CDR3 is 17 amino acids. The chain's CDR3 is CASSPWAGSYSNQPQHF. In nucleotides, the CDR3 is TGTGCCAGCAGTCCTTGGGCTGGCAGTTATAGCAATCAGCCCCAGCATTTT.

The CDR3 nucleotides are TGCGCCAGCAGCGGGTGGCGGGAGAACTACAATGAGCAGTTCTTC. Translating gives CASSGWRENYNEQFF. The chain employs TRBV5-1 and TRBJ2-1; 7 nucleotides match TRBD2. CDR1 and CDR2 from the germline V gene are SGHRS and YFSETQ. There are 15 residues in the CDR3. V dropped 4 bases and J dropped 3; count of bases not matched to a gene: 7.

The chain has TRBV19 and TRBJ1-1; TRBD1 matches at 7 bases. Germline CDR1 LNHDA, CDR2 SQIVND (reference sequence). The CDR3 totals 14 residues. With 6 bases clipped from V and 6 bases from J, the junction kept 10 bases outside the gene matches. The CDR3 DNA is TGTGCCAGTAGCTGGGACAGCAAGGATGCTGAAGCTTTCTTT. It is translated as CASSWDSKDAEAFF.

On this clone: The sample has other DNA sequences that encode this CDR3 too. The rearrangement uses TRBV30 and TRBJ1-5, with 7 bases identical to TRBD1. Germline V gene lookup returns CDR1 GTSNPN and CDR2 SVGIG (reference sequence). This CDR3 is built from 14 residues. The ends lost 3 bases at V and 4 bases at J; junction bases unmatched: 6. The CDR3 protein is CAWRGAGGNQPQHF. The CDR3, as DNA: TGTGCCTGGAGAGGTGCAGGGGGGAATCAGCCCCAGCATTTT.

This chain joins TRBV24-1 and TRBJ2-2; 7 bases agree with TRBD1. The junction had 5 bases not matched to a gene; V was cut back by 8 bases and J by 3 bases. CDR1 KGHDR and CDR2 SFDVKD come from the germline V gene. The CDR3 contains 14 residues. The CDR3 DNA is TGTGCCACCAAGAGACAGGGCGACACCGGGGAGCTGTTTTTT. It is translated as CATKRQGDTGELFF.

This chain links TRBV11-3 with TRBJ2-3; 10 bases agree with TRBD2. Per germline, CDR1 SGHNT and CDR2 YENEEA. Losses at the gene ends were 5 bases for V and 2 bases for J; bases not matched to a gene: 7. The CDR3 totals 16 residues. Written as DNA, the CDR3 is TGTGCCAGCAGCGCAGGACTAGCGGATGTCACAGATACGCAGTATTTT. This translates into CASSAGLADVTDTQYF.

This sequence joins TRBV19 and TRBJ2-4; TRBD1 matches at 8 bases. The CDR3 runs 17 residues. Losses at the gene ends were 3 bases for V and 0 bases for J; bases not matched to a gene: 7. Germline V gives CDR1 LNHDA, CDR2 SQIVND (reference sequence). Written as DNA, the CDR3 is TGTGCCAGTAGTATCCCCGGACAGGGTCGAGCCAAAAACATTCAGTACTTC. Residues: CASSIPGQGRAKNIQYF.

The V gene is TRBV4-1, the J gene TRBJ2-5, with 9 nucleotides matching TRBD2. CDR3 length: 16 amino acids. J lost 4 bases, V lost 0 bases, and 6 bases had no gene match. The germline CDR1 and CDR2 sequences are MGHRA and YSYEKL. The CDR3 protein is CASSQDRTSERETQYF. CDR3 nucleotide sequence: TGCGCCAGCAGCCAAGATAGGACTAGCGAGCGAGAGACCCAGTACTTC.

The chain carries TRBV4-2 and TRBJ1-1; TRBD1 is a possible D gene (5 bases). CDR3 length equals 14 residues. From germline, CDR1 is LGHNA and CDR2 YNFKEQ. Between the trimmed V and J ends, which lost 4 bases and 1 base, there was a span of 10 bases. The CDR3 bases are TGTGCCAGCAGCCCGCGGGGGGGGAACACTGAAGCTTTCTTT. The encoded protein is CASSPRGGNTEAFF.

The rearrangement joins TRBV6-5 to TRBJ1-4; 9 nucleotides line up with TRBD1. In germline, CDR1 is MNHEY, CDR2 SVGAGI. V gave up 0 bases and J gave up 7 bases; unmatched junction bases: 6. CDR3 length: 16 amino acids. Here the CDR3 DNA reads TGTGCCAGCAGTTACTCCCAACAGGGGGCCAGTGAAAAACTGTTTTTT. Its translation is CASSYSQQGASEKLFF.

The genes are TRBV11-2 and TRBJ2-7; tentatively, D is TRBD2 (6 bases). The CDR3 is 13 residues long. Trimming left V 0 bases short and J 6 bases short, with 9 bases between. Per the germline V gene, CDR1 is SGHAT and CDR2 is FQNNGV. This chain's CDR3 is CASSLDTGVEQYF. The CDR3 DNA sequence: TGTGCCAGCAGCTTAGATACGGGGGTCGAGCAGTACTTC. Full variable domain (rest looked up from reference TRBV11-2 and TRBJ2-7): EAGVAQSPRYKIIEKRQSVAFWCNPISGHATLYWYQQILGQGPKLLIQFQNNGVVDDSQLPKDRFSAERLKGVDSTLKIQPAKLEDSAVYLCASSLDTGVEQYFGPGTRLTVT.

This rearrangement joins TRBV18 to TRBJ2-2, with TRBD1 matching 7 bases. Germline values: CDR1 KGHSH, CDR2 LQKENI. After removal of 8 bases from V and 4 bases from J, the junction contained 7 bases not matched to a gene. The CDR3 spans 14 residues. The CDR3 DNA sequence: TGTGCCAGCACCGGGACAGAGCCCACCGGGGAGCTGTTTTTT. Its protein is CASTGTEPTGELFF. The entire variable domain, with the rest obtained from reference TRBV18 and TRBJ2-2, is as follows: NAGVMQNPRHLVRRRGQEARLRCSPMKGHSHVYWYRQLPEEGLKFMVYLQKENIIDESGMPKERFSAEFPKEGPSILRIQQVVRGDSAAYFCASTGTEPTGELFFGEGSRLTVL.

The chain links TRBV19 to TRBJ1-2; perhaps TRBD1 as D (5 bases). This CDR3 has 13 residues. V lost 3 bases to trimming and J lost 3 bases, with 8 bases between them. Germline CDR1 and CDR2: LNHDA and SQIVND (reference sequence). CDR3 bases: TGTGCCAGTAGTATGGGGGGAGACTATGGCTACACCTTC. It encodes CASSMGGDYGYTF.

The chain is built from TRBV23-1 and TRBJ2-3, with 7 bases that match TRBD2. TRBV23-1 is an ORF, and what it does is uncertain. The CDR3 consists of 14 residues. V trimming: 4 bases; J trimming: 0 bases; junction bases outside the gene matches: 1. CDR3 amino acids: CASSREGSTDTQYF. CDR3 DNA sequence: TGCGCCAGCAGTCGGGAGGGGAGCACAGATACGCAGTATTTT.